One sample yielded the 20 T cell receptor beta chains listed below, sequenced in a study of T cells in Graves' hyperthyroidism and ophthalmopathy. RNA transcripts served as the template for amplifying TCR beta CDR3 regions. In the first-round RT-PCR of the TCR CDR3, the HTBI primer set was used. One entry per CDR3 protein results from TCRdb running MiXCR on the multiplex PCR reads. The data hold approximately 590,000 distinct CDR3 sequences, with about 15% observed a single time. The sequenced sample was blood. These receptors all stem from a woman aged 30 to 39 with Graves' hyperthyroidism.

This clonotype turned up a few times. The V and J genes are TRBV4-1 and TRBJ2-7; 7 bases line up with TRBD1. The CDR3 contains 16 residues. Germline V gives CDR1 MGHRA, CDR2 YSYEKL. The trim removed 0 bases at V and 0 bases at J, leaving 5 bases unmatched. CDR3 amino acids: CASSQETQGVSYEQYF. The CDR3 nucleotides are TGCGCCAGCAGCCAAGAGACCCAGGGGGTCTCCTACGAGCAGTACTTC.

Many counts were recorded for this clonotype. The rearrangement joins TRBV10-3 to TRBJ2-1; D perhaps matches TRBD2 (5 bases). Per the germline V gene, CDR1 is ENHRY and CDR2 is SYGVKD. V lost 8 bases and J 8 bases, leaving 16 bases between the germline ends. This CDR3 comprises 13 residues. This CDR3 reads CAIGRDVGDEQFF. The CDR3 DNA reads as TGTGCCATCGGACGGGATGTTGGGGATGAGCAGTTCTTC.

This clonotype has at least ten counts. The chain combines TRBV3-1 with TRBJ2-3; D call uncertain. Trimming took 4 bases from V and 10 from J, leaving 21 bases between them. The CDR3 totals 15 residues. Germline-derived CDR1 and CDR2 are LGHDT and YNNKEL (reference sequence). CDR3 nucleotides: TGTGCCAGCAGCCCCACCTGGTCGATTGGTGCCGCGCAGTATTTT. Residues: CASSPTWSIGAAQYF.

The sample holds many counts of this clonotype. The chain employs TRBV27 and TRBJ2-7; 11 bases agree with TRBD2. The ends lost 5 bases at V and 2 bases at J; junction bases unmatched: 2. The CDR3 extends over 14 amino acids. The germline V gene has CDR1 MNHEY and CDR2 SMNVEV (reference sequence). DNA of the CDR3: TGTGCCAGCAGTAAACTAGCGGGGGCCTACGAGCAGTACTTC. Protein sequence: CASSKLAGAYEQYF.

The sample holds many counts of this clonotype. The V call is TRBV18, the J call TRBJ1-1; TRBD1 is a possible D gene (6 bases). The CDR3 has 14 amino acids. Looked up from germline, CDR1 is KGHSH and CDR2 is LQKENI. Trimming shortened V by 4 bases and J by 1 base, and 10 bases separated the two germline ends. CDR3 nucleotide sequence: TGTGCCAGCTCACAGGGGGGCCCGAACACTGAAGCTTTCTTT. Its protein is CASSQGGPNTEAFF.

The V and J genes are TRBV12-3 or TRBV12-4 and TRBJ2-5, with 10 bases identical to TRBD2. The CDR3 is made up of 19 amino acids. Trimming cost V 1 base and J 4 bases; bases outside gene matches: 15. CDR3 region: CASSLGLAGERGGRETQYF. In nucleotides, the CDR3 is TGTGCCAGCAGTTTAGGGCTAGCGGGAGAGAGAGGGGGGCGAGAGACCCAGTACTTC.

The chain has TRBV5-5 and TRBJ1-1; D perhaps matches TRBD1 (6 bases). Germline CDR1 is SGHKS and CDR2 is YYEKEE (reference sequence). Trimming took off 7 bases at V and 1 base at J, with 11 bases between the two ends. This CDR3 contains 13 residues. The CDR3 coding sequence is TGTGCCAGCCACAGGGCATGGAACACTGAAGCTTTCTTT. Encoded protein: CASHRAWNTEAFF.

As regards this clonotype: A read error may explain this, as a much larger clone is one base away. The J gene is TRBJ1-5, the V gene TRBV3-1; D ambiguous. Germline V CDR1 and CDR2: LGHDT, YNNKEL (reference sequence). The CDR3 contains 14 residues. CDR3 residues: CASSPEDSDQPQHF. The CDR3 coding sequence is TGTGCCAGCAGCCCCGAGGATAGCGATCAGCCCCAGCATTTT.

On this clonotype itself: A much larger clone differs from this one at a single base, so this may be a read error. The CDR3 DNA sequence: TGCGCCAGCAGAGCATACCCTAGCGGGAGCACAAATACGCAGTATTTT. Amino acids: CASRAYPSGSTNTQYF. The gene calls are TRBV10-2 and TRBJ2-3; 10 nucleotides align to TRBD2. The CDR3 runs to 16 residues. In germline, CDR1 is WSHSY, CDR2 SAAADI.

This clonotype was counted between two and nine times. This chain connects TRBV27 to TRBJ2-2; 7 bases map to TRBD1. Germline V CDR1 and CDR2: MNHEY, SMNVEV (reference sequence). This CDR3 is 15 amino acids long. With 6 bases clipped from V and 3 bases from J, the junction kept 7 bases outside the gene matches. The CDR3 DNA sequence: TGTGCCAGCAGGGTGACAGGGAGTTACACCGGGGAGCTGTTTTTT. This codes for CASRVTGSYTGELFF.

The chain joins TRBV7-6 to TRBJ2-5; TRBD1 agrees at 9 bases. Germline trimming cut 6 bases from V and 5 bases from J; bases unmatched to any gene: 7. From germline, CDR1 is SGHVS and CDR2 FNYEAQ. This CDR3 is 14 amino acids long. The CDR3 DNA reads TGTGCCAGCAGTTTTACAGGGGGCTCGGAGACCCAGTACTTC. This gives the protein CASSFTGGSETQYF.

In its sample, this clonotype was seen many times. This chain links TRBV2 with TRBJ1-1, with D perhaps matching TRBD1 (5 bases). CDR3 size: 11 residues. Between the trimmed V and J ends, which lost 8 bases and 4 bases, there was a span of 8 bases. CDR1 and CDR2 (germline): SNHLY, FYNNEI. DNA of the CDR3: TGTGCCAGCTGGGGGGGCACTGAAGCTTTCTTT. The encoded protein is CASWGGTEAFF.

This clonotype has a count of ten or more. The chain uses TRBV7-2 and TRBJ1-5, with D hard to call. This CDR3 spans 12 amino acids. CDR1 and CDR2 from the germline V gene are SGHTA and FQGNSA. The V end was cut by 5 bases, the J end by 9 bases, with 11 bases between. CDR3 DNA: TGTGCCAGCAGCGACATTCTCTCGCCCCAGCATTTT. This codes for CASSDILSPQHF.

The chain has TRBV29-1 and TRBJ2-7; 11 bases map to TRBD2. Germline CDR1 reads SQVTM; CDR2 reads ANQGSEA. The trim removed 6 bases at V and 4 bases at J, leaving 8 bases unmatched. CDR3 length: 14 amino acids. This chain's CDR3 is CSVKTSGSTYEQYF. Here the CDR3 DNA reads TGCAGCGTAAAAACTAGCGGGAGTACTTACGAGCAGTACTTC.

In this sample, this clonotype turned up many times. The rearrangement links TRBV11-2 to TRBJ2-3; D may match TRBD1 or TRBD2 (5 bases each). This CDR3 spans 17 amino acids. V shed 5 bases and J shed 2 bases, with 20 bases lying between them. Germline V lookup: CDR1 SGHAT, CDR2 FQNNGV. The CDR3: CASSTRPGRPNTDTQYF. In nucleotides, the CDR3 is TGTGCCAGCAGCACGCGCCCGGGACGACCAAACACAGATACGCAGTATTTT.

This clonotype was observed at least ten times. The V and J genes are TRBV20-1 and TRBJ2-5; no definite D call. Germline CDR1 reads DFQATT; CDR2 reads SNEGSKA (reference sequence). The CDR3 consists of 13 residues. V shed 7 bases and J shed 1 base, with 13 bases lying between them. CDR3 in DNA: TGCAGTGTACCCACTGACACCCAAGAGACCCAGTACTTC. Translating gives CSVPTDTQETQYF.

The rearrangement links TRBV27 to TRBJ2-1; D not certain. The CDR3 is 11 amino acids. Germline V CDR1 and CDR2: MNHEY, SMNVEV (reference sequence). V lost 8 bases to trimming and J lost 6 bases, with 8 bases between them. As DNA, the CDR3 is TGTGCCAGCGGGCAGCCCAATGAGCAGTTCTTC. Translation gives CASGQPNEQFF.

This clonotype was recorded at least ten times. V is TRBV28 and J is TRBJ2-1, with no clear D. This CDR3 contains 13 residues. Germline-derived CDR1 and CDR2 are MDHEN and SYDVKM. Trimming pared 3 bases from V and 9 bases from J, leaving 12 bases between. CDR3 protein: CASSFLRFGEQFF. The CDR3 DNA reads as TGTGCCAGCAGTTTCTTGCGGTTCGGTGAGCAGTTCTTC.

This clonotype is a singleton in its sample. Lacking the conserved final phenylalanine or tryptophan, this CDR3 likely reflects a read error. CDR3 sequence: CAISTSGRDTDTQYS. DNA of the CDR3: TGTGCCATCAGTACTAGCGGGAGGGACACAGATACGCAGTATTCT. The genes are TRBV10-3 and TRBJ2-3, with 13 positions matching TRBD2. CDR1 and CDR2 from the germline V gene are ENHRY and SYGVKD. The CDR3 length is 15 residues. After removal of 5 bases from V and 2 bases from J, the junction contained 1 base not matched to a gene.

This clonotype was seen only a few times. The chain uses TRBV4-1 and TRBJ1-1, with D hard to call. Deletions cut 1 base from V and 6 bases from J, with 6 bases between. Looked up from germline, CDR1 is MGHRA and CDR2 is YSYEKL. This CDR3 has 12 residues. This CDR3 is CASSQGPAEAFF. CDR3 in DNA: TGCGCCAGCAGCCAAGGACCAGCTGAAGCTTTCTTT.